This entry lists 30 T cell receptor beta chains sequenced from one sample in a study of cytomegalovirus exposure and HLA in healthy donors. It was with 60 Vbeta and 13 Jbeta primers that the PCR ran. Using immunoSEQ multiplex PCR, the repertoire was profiled, and TCRdb retains in-frame clones only, with some absent. The sample includes 110,000 to 150,000 clones, around 10% of them seen just once. The sequenced material came from PBMCs. Receptors originate from a man aged 50-60 years in good health and CMV-seronegative.

This rearrangement joins TRBV6-1 to TRBJ1-5; D is possibly TRBD1 (6 bases). V was clipped by 2 bases and J by 5 bases, with 7 bases between them. The V gene's germline CDR1 is MNHNS and CDR2 SASEGT. This CDR3 is 13 amino acids long. In DNA, the CDR3 is TGTGCCAGCAGTGAAAACAGGGATCAGCCCCAGCATTTT. This sequence encodes CASSENRDQPQHF.

V is TRBV19 and J is TRBJ1-1, with TRBD1 identical over 7 bases. The CDR3 totals 12 residues. Germline V gene data show CDR1 as LNHDA and CDR2 as SQIVND (reference sequence). V dropped 7 bases and J dropped 7; count of bases not matched to a gene: 6. The CDR3 loop reads CASMYRDSEAFF. The CDR3 coding sequence is TGTGCCAGTATGTACAGGGACAGTGAAGCTTTCTTT.

The V call is TRBV10-1, the J call TRBJ1-2; D remains ambiguous. Germline V gene data show CDR1 as WNHNN and CDR2 as SYGVQD (reference sequence). The V gene lost 3 bases and the J gene lost 2 bases, with 10 bases spanning the gap. This CDR3 is built from 14 residues. The DNA for the CDR3 is TGCGCCAGCAGTGATTCGGCAGCGAACTATGGCTACACCTTC. Its protein product is CASSDSAANYGYTF.

The chain recombines TRBV7-9 with TRBJ2-5; 8 bases map to TRBD1. This CDR3 has 15 residues. Germline V lookup: CDR1 SEHNR, CDR2 FQNEAQ (reference sequence). Trimming cost V 1 base and J 4 bases; bases outside gene matches: 5. The CDR3 here is CASSLEAGTGETQYF. DNA of the CDR3: TGTGCCAGCAGCTTAGAGGCGGGGACAGGAGAGACCCAGTACTTC.

This clone was picked up a small number of times. This chain connects TRBV6-5 to TRBJ1-2, with TRBD1 matching over 8 bases. Germline-derived CDR1 and CDR2 are MNHEY and SVGAGI. J lost 4 bases, V lost 7 bases, and 11 bases had no gene match. The CDR3 spans 15 residues. CDR3 bases: TGTGCCAGCACCACTGGAGGACAGGGAATCTATGGCTACACCTTC. Residues: CASTTGGQGIYGYTF.

V usage is TRBV6-5 and J usage is TRBJ2-7, with 10 bases fitting TRBD2. This CDR3 is 15 amino acids long. Germline-derived CDR1 and CDR2 are MNHEY and SVGAGI. J gave up 4 bases and V 0 bases, and 3 bases lay outside the gene matches. The chain's CDR3 is CASSYSGTSAYEQYF. The CDR3 DNA is TGTGCCAGCAGTTACTCCGGGACTAGCGCTTACGAGCAGTACTTC.

This clone has more than one count but fewer than ten. Other DNA variants within this sample encode the same CDR3. The V gene is TRBV18, the J gene TRBJ1-2, with unresolved D. The CDR3 has 15 residues. Trimming left V 2 bases short and J 4 bases short, with 14 bases between. Germline V lookup: CDR1 KGHSH, CDR2 LQKENI. The CDR3 DNA reads TGTGCCAGCTCACCAATGGATCGCTCAGGCTATGGCTACACCTTC. This sequence encodes CASSPMDRSGYGYTF.

There are a few counts of this clone. The chain employs TRBV6-5 and TRBJ1-5; the D is unclear. CDR1 is MNHEY and CDR2 is SVGAGI in the germline V gene. Between the trimmed V and J ends, which lost 6 bases and 4 bases, there was a span of 13 bases. The CDR3 totals 14 residues. CDR3 in amino acids: CASRSGQKNQPQHF. CDR3 nucleotide sequence: TGTGCCAGCAGGAGTGGGCAGAAAAATCAGCCCCAGCATTTT.

The gene calls are TRBV19 and TRBJ1-2, with no clear D. The V and J ends lost 6 bases and 6 bases respectively, with 8 bases between them. The CDR3 has 11 residues. Per germline, CDR1 LNHDA and CDR2 SQIVND (reference sequence). CDR3 loop: CASSTVDGYTF. CDR3 nucleotide sequence: TGTGCCAGTAGCACGGTAGATGGCTACACCTTC.

The chain recombines TRBV9 with TRBJ2-3, with 10 positions matching TRBD2. This CDR3 spans 15 amino acids. From germline, CDR1 is SGDLS and CDR2 YYNGEE. With 2 bases clipped from V and 4 bases from J, the junction kept 4 bases outside the gene matches. CDR3: CASSVSSGRADTQYF. As DNA, the CDR3 is TGTGCCAGCAGCGTTTCGAGCGGGAGGGCAGATACGCAGTATTTT.

V is TRBV10-1 and J is TRBJ1-1; D is uncertain. From germline, CDR1 is WNHNN and CDR2 SYGVQD (reference sequence). V dropped 4 bases and J dropped 4 bases, with 10 bases sitting between them. This CDR3 contains 13 residues. The CDR3 region is CASSVSGGTEAFF. The CDR3, as DNA: TGCGCCAGCAGTGTCAGTGGAGGCACTGAAGCTTTCTTT.

V is TRBV2 and J is TRBJ1-2; 7 bases are shared with TRBD1. In germline, CDR1 is SNHLY, CDR2 FYNNEI. Trimming at V came to 10 bases and at J to 8 bases, leaving 13 bases not matched to a gene. This CDR3 has 13 amino acids. The CDR3 protein is CATLDRRVKGYTF. DNA of the CDR3: TGTGCCACTTTGGACAGGAGGGTAAAGGGCTACACCTTC.

This clone turned up a few times. The chain is built from TRBV28 and TRBJ1-2; TRBD1 is a possible D gene (5 bases). The germline V gene has CDR1 MDHEN and CDR2 SYDVKM. This CDR3 has 12 amino acids. V was shortened by 5 bases and J by 2 bases, with 6 bases between the two germline ends. CDR3 residues: CASSNRNYGYTF. The CDR3 region has the DNA TGTGCCAGCAGTAACAGGAACTATGGCTACACCTTC.

This clone has just a few counts. This chain links TRBV10-1 with TRBJ2-5; TRBD2 matches 7 bases. V shed 0 bases, J shed 5 bases, and the junction held 9 bases outside the gene matches. Germline loops: CDR1 WNHNN, CDR2 SYGVQD (reference sequence). The CDR3 has 16 residues. In DNA, the CDR3 is TGCGCCAGCAGTGAGTCGACTCCGGGAGGTGGGGAGACCCAGTACTTC. Protein product: CASSESTPGGGETQYF.

The chain recombines TRBV27 with TRBJ2-1, with D tentatively TRBD1 (5 bases). The ends were cut back, 4 bases at V and 5 bases at J, with 18 bases in the middle. Germline assignment: CDR1 MNHEY and CDR2 SMNVEV (reference sequence). The CDR3 extends over 16 amino acids. The CDR3 spells CASSSQGTSLNNEQFF. The CDR3 DNA follows: TGTGCCAGCAGTTCGCAGGGAACTTCGCTTAACAATGAGCAGTTCTTC.

This clone has only a few counts. J is TRBJ2-1 and V is TRBV7-2; D may be TRBD2 (6 bases). CDR1 and CDR2 from the germline V gene are SGHTA and FQGNSA. This CDR3 region has 15 residues. Trimming removed 2 bases from V and 4 bases from J, with 12 bases in between. This CDR3 is CASSLSGGGYNEQFF. CDR3 DNA sequence: TGTGCCAGCAGCTTAAGCGGTGGAGGGTACAATGAGCAGTTCTTC.

The table lists this clone with a few counts. The chain has TRBV5-1 and TRBJ2-5; TRBD1 is a possible D gene (5 bases). CDR3 length equals 16 residues. CDR1 is SGHRS and CDR2 is YFSETQ in the germline V gene. Trimming removed 0 bases at V and 1 base at J, with 13 bases between. The CDR3 loop reads CASSLAAGRSQETQYF. The DNA for the CDR3 is TGCGCCAGCAGCTTGGCGGCAGGGCGGTCCCAAGAGACCCAGTACTTC.

The sample holds a few counts of this clone. The chain has TRBV19 and TRBJ1-5, with TRBD1 matching over 9 bases. Unmatched junction bases numbered 4, after V lost 5 bases and J lost 2 bases. This CDR3 contains 15 residues. Germline assignment: CDR1 LNHDA and CDR2 SQIVND (reference sequence). Here the CDR3 reads CASSYRDRGNQPQHF. In DNA form, the CDR3 reads TGTGCCAGTAGTTACCGGGACAGGGGCAATCAGCCCCAGCATTTT.

On this clone itself: This CDR3 is also generated by other DNA sequences in the sample. The chain joins TRBV5-1 to TRBJ1-1; 9 nucleotides align to TRBD1. V shed 4 bases, J shed 1 base, and the junction held 5 bases outside the gene matches. Germline-derived CDR1 and CDR2 are SGHRS and YFSETQ. The CDR3 contains 15 residues. The CDR3 reads CASSPGTGWNTEAFF. The CDR3 bases are TGCGCCAGCAGCCCAGGGACAGGGTGGAACACTGAAGCTTTCTTT.

This clone was seen only a few times. This chain links TRBV5-1 with TRBJ1-1, with TRBD1 identical over 7 bases. V shed 2 bases and J 4 bases; nucleotides not matched to a gene: 5. This CDR3 comprises 14 residues. In germline, CDR1 is SGHRS, CDR2 YFSETQ. CDR3 residues: CASSFQGESTEAFF. The DNA for the CDR3 is TGCGCCAGCAGCTTCCAGGGGGAGAGCACTGAAGCTTTCTTT.

The chain recombines TRBV13 with TRBJ2-5, with 7 bases lining up with TRBD2. Trimming at V came to 5 bases and at J to 1 base, leaving 7 bases not matched to a gene. The CDR3 contains 15 residues. Looked up from germline, CDR1 is PRHDT and CDR2 is FYEKMQ (reference sequence). CDR3 nucleotide sequence: TGTGCCAGCAGCCCGCGGGGGTCTGGCCAAGAGACCCAGTACTTC. Its protein product is CASSPRGSGQETQYF.

The J gene is TRBJ2-7, the V gene TRBV30, with TRBD1 identical over 8 bases. CDR1 is GTSNPN, CDR2 SVGIG, per germline (reference sequence). V trimming: 2 bases; J trimming: 7 bases; junction bases outside the gene matches: 7. The CDR3 covers 13 residues. CDR3 nucleotide sequence: TGTGCCTGGAGTAGCCTACAGGGGGGTGAGCAGTACTTC. Protein sequence: CAWSSLQGGEQYF.

In this sample, this clone turned up a few times. The rearrangement links TRBV21-1 to TRBJ2-3; the table's D call of TRBD1 was not tested on the DNA. TRBV21-1 is a pseudogene locus. CDR3 size: 14 residues. CDR3 loop: CASSEGQGSDTQYF. The DNA for the CDR3 is TGTGCCAGCAGCGAGGGACAGGGGTCAGATACGCAGTATTTT.

A few counts support this clone. The chain is built from TRBV19 and TRBJ1-1; D remains ambiguous. The germline V gene has CDR1 LNHDA and CDR2 SQIVND (reference sequence). CDR3 length equals 15 residues. The V gene lost 4 bases and the J gene lost 5 bases, with 17 bases spanning the gap. The CDR3 DNA sequence: TGTGCCAGTAGTAACGGTCCCCAAACGTTTACTGAAGCTTTCTTT. It yields the protein CASSNGPQTFTEAFF.

CDR3 DNA sequence: TGTGCCAGCAGTGAAGCGGGGCAGGGGAGCAATCAGCCCCAGCATTTT. This gives the protein CASSEAGQGSNQPQHF. The chain recombines TRBV2 with TRBJ1-5; D perhaps matches TRBD1 (6 bases). Germline V gene lookup returns CDR1 SNHLY and CDR2 FYNNEI. This CDR3 is 16 amino acids long. V was pared by 0 bases and J by 1 base, with 10 bases between.

This clone has more than one count but fewer than ten. The rearrangement joins TRBV7-3 to TRBJ2-3; D possibly corresponds to TRBD2 (6 bases). The V and J ends lost 2 bases and 13 bases respectively, with 16 bases between them. CDR3 length equals 13 residues. The germline gives CDR1 SGHTA, CDR2 FQGTGA. CDR3 nucleotides: TGTGCCAGCAGCTTAGATATACGGGAGAGGGAGTATTTT. Amino acid sequence: CASSLDIREREYF.

The J gene is TRBJ1-1, the V gene TRBV5-1; the match to TRBD1 covers 12 bases. From germline, CDR1 is SGHRS and CDR2 YFSETQ. This CDR3 comprises 14 residues. V shed 4 bases and J 5 bases; nucleotides not matched to a gene: 3. The CDR3 DNA is TGCGCCAGCAGCGGGACAGGGGGCAGAACTGAAGCTTTCTTT. Translating it yields CASSGTGGRTEAFF.

About this clone itself: Germline and junction disagree at one end, which may indicate a read error. This chain connects TRBV5-1 to TRBJ2-5, with D perhaps TRBD2 (5 bases). Germline V gene data show CDR1 as SGHRS and CDR2 as YFSETQ. The length of the CDR3 is 14 residues. CDR3 in DNA: TGCGCCAGCAGCTTGGACCGGGGTGGAGAGGCCCAGTACTTC. This translates into CASSLDRGGEAQYF.

This clone was observed a few times. This chain connects TRBV18 to TRBJ2-7; TRBD2 matches at 9 bases. With V trimmed by 0 bases and J by 1 base, 1 base remained unmatched. This CDR3 contains 15 residues. The germline gives CDR1 KGHSH, CDR2 LQKENI. In DNA form, the CDR3 reads TGTGCCAGCTCACCACCTCTAGCGGGATCCTACGAGCAGTACTTC. This encodes CASSPPLAGSYEQYF.

This chain uses TRBV19 with TRBJ1-5; D is unresolved. Trimming pared 3 bases from V and 3 bases from J, leaving 24 bases between. The CDR3 runs to 19 residues. Germline CDR1 is LNHDA and CDR2 is SQIVND (reference sequence). The CDR3 DNA reads as TGTGCCAGTAGTATTAGTTTAATAGTCAACGTTCGCCTCAATCAGCCCCAGCATTTT. Translated: CASSISLIVNVRLNQPQHF.